The rows below give T cell receptor beta chains drawn from one sample of a study of metastatic and nonmetastatic thyroid tumors. Using MiXCR, TCRdb re-called clones from the PCR reads. Of some 15,000 clones in the sample, 3.6% were seen once. The sequenced sample consisted of tumor tissue. The source of these receptors is a female donor with papillary thyroid cancer or a benign thyroid nodule (not recorded which). Some clones in this sample may be carry-over from other donors' samples. The CDR3 runs from the conserved cysteine through the conserved F or W. D genes are given only for firm matches. Some rows mark clone size as missing; the rest say once, few, many or name a class of expanded clone.

d_call j_call clone_size v_call cdr3_length cdr3_aa cdr3_nt
TRBD1 TRBJ1-4 few TRBV19 12 CASSTTGTKLFF TGTGCCAGTAGTACGACAGGGACGAAACTGTTTTTT
. TRBJ2-3 . TRBV5-1 15 CASSLRGQPADTQYF TGCGCCAGCAGCTTGAGGGGACAACCGGCAGATACGCAGTATTTT
. TRBJ1-1 few TRBV7-9 13 CASRRDIGTEAFF TGTGCCAGCAGGAGGGACATCGGGACTGAAGCTTTCTTT
. TRBJ2-1 . TRBV27 13 CASSLFLNNEQFF TGTGCCAGCAGTTTATTCCTAAACAATGAGCAGTTCTTC
. TRBJ2-2 large TRBV6-1 15 CASSEYGVDTGELFF TGTGCCAGCAGTGAATACGGGGTCGACACCGGGGAGCTGTTTTTT
TRBD2 TRBJ2-5 few TRBV19 13 CASSMGGRETQYF TGTGCCAGTAGTATGGGCGGGAGAGAGACCCAGTACTTC
. TRBJ1-2 few TRBV28 13 CASRKAVRGGYTF TGTGCCAGCAGAAAGGCCGTGAGGGGTGGCTACACCTTC
. TRBJ2-7 few TRBV5-1 12 CASSTGHYEQYF TGCGCCAGCAGCACCGGACACTACGAGCAGTACTTC
TRBD2 TRBJ2-1 few TRBV6-1 18 CASSEDVYSGRYYNEQFF TGTGCCAGCAGCGAAGATGTGTATAGCGGGAGGTACTACAATGAGCAGTTCTTC
. TRBJ2-2 . TRBV6-4 15 CASSRPTANTGELFF TGTGCCAGCAGCCGACCGACAGCGAACACCGGGGAGCTGTTTTTT
. TRBJ1-4 few TRBV6-5 17 CASSYSPSGGGAEKLFF TGTGCCAGCAGTTACTCCCCCTCTGGGGGGGGCGCGGAAAAACTGTTTTTT
TRBD2 TRBJ2-3 . TRBV2 16 CASSETGGLSTDTQYF TGTGCCAGCAGTGAAACGGGGGGGCTTAGTACAGATACGCAGTATTTT
TRBD1 TRBJ1-1 few TRBV19 15 CASSKGQGVNTEAFF TGTGCCAGTAGTAAAGGACAGGGGGTGAACACTGAAGCTTTCTTT
. TRBJ1-4 . TRBV9 15 CASSEGGLSNEKLFF TGTGCCAGCAGCGAAGGTGGGCTTTCGAATGAAAAACTGTTTTTT
. TRBJ1-5 few TRBV6-2/TRBV6-3 13 CASRTDSNQPQHF TGTGCCAGCAGAACAGATAGCAATCAGCCCCAGCATTTT
. TRBJ2-7 . TRBV10-1 14 CARPPRFLRYEQYF TGCGCCAGACCACCCCGGTTCCTCCGCTACGAGCAGTACTTC
. TRBJ1-5 few TRBV20-1 14 CSARNAEGNQPQHF TGCAGTGCTAGAAATGCAGAAGGCAATCAGCCCCAGCATTTT
. TRBJ2-7 . TRBV20-1 13 CSAGPDGSYEQYF TGCAGTGCAGGACCGGACGGATCCTACGAGCAGTACTTC
. TRBJ1-5 . TRBV6-1 13 CASSSREGQPQHF TGTGCCAGCAGTTCTAGGGAAGGTCAGCCCCAGCATTTT
TRBD2 TRBJ2-1 . TRBV27 14 CASSTAGGYNEQFF TGTGCCAGCAGTACAGCGGGGGGGTACAATGAGCAGTTCTTC
. TRBJ2-2 few TRBV28 16 CASSFRGALITGELFF TGTGCCAGCAGTTTTCGGGGGGCACTTATTACCGGGGAGCTGTTTTTT
. TRBJ2-7 . TRBV6-1 16 CANNLRGQVEVHEQYF TGTGCCAACAACCTCCGTGGGCAGGTTGAAGTCCACGAGCAGTACTTC
. TRBJ2-6 few TRBV5-1 18 CASSLGYGVSSGANVLTF TGCGCCAGCAGCTTGGGATACGGGGTAAGCTCTGGGGCCAACGTCCTGACTTTC
TRBD1 TRBJ1-1 . TRBV7-9 13 CASEGQANTEAFF TGTGCCAGCGAGGGACAGGCGAACACTGAAGCTTTCTTT
. TRBJ1-2 few TRBV19 15 CASRLFTEANYGYTF TGTGCCAGTAGACTGTTTACAGAAGCTAACTATGGCTACACCTTC
. TRBJ2-7 few TRBV6-9 14 CASGSQRGAREQYF TGTGCCAGCGGTTCGCAAAGGGGGGCGCGGGAGCAGTACTTC
TRBD1 TRBJ1-4 . TRBV5-1 16 CASSYSSGQVGEKLFF TGCGCCAGCAGCTACTCCTCCGGACAGGTGGGTGAAAAACTGTTTTTT
. TRBJ2-2 few TRBV6-4 13 CASSDGNTGELFF TGTGCCAGCAGTGACGGTAACACCGGGGAGCTGTTTTTT
TRBD1 TRBJ1-2 few TRBV10-2 13 CASSHGTVYGYTF TGCGCCAGCAGCCACGGGACAGTGTACGGCTACACCTTC
. TRBJ2-7 . TRBV11-1 14 CASSLAKGAYEQYF TGTGCCAGCAGCTTAGCGAAGGGGGCCTACGAGCAGTACTTC
TRBD1 TRBJ2-7 . TRBV7-9 14 CASRRGQGGYEQYF TGTGCCAGCAGACGCGGACAGGGAGGCTACGAGCAGTACTTC
TRBD1 TRBJ1-2 . TRBV28 15 CASSSGTGSIYGYTF TGTGCCAGCAGCTCCGGGACAGGCTCCATCTATGGCTACACCTTC
. TRBJ2-7 medium-sized TRBV7-8 16 CASSPRGRTQSYEQYF TGTGCCAGCAGCCCTCGCGGCAGAACTCAATCTTACGAGCAGTACTTC
. TRBJ1-2 few TRBV4-1 11 CASSQGGGYTF TGCGCCAGCAGCCAGGGGGGTGGCTACACCTTC
TRBD2 TRBJ2-7 few TRBV20-1 14 CSARGLAGAYEQYF TGCAGTGCTAGGGGACTAGCGGGGGCCTACGAGCAGTACTTC
. TRBJ1-4 few TRBV7-2 16 CASSLGGQGSNEKLFF TGTGCCAGCAGCTTAGGGGGGCAGGGTTCTAATGAAAAACTGTTTTTT
TRBD1 TRBJ2-1 few TRBV20-1 14 CSAPGQGIAHEQFF TGCAGTGCCCCAGGACAGGGCATAGCGCATGAGCAGTTCTTC
. TRBJ2-2 . TRBV6-4 14 CASSDSTSTGELFF TGTGCCAGCAGCGACTCGACTAGCACCGGGGAGCTGTTTTTT
TRBD2 TRBJ2-1 once TRBV5-1 15 CDSRWIAGGSNEQFF TGCGACAGCAGGTGGATAGCGGGAGGGTCAAATGAGCAGTTCTTC
TRBD2 TRBJ2-7 few TRBV6-1 15 CASSPGTSGTYEQYF TGTGCCAGCAGTCCTGGGACTAGCGGAACCTACGAGCAGTACTTC
. TRBJ1-1 few TRBV24-1 13 CATSDRTGFEAFF TGTGCCACCAGTGATCGAACAGGGTTTGAAGCTTTCTTT